Reported below is one TCR beta chain. The data stem from a study of blood T cell repertoires in COVID-19. Study details: COVID-19 samples, acute and convalescent, were from the United States, Italy and Spain. From T cells, B-cell-depleted T cells, or PBMCs came the material, which was cDNA or gDNA.

The CDR3 runs 16 residues. The ends lost 1 base at V and 4 bases at J; junction bases unmatched: 7. CDR1 is SGHVS, CDR2 FQNEAQ, per germline. Original processing notes: From reference gene primer amplification, estimates of nucleated cell counts were derived. The assay was immunoSEQ multiplex PCR, and TCRdb's table has in-frame clones only and misses some. That table supplies the V and J calls and clone size; D and trimming were determined from the DNA. The sample has fewer than 110,000 clones; about three quarters are singletons. This receptor was identified in a man between 65 and 85 years old with acute or convalescent COVID-19. The chain combines TRBV7-8 with TRBJ2-3, with 8 nucleotides matching TRBD2. The sample taken for sequencing was peripheral blood. This CDR3 is CASSLERAGVADTQYF. CDR3 DNA sequence: TGTGCCAGCAGCTTAGAGCGAGCGGGGGTGGCAGATACGCAGTATTTT.